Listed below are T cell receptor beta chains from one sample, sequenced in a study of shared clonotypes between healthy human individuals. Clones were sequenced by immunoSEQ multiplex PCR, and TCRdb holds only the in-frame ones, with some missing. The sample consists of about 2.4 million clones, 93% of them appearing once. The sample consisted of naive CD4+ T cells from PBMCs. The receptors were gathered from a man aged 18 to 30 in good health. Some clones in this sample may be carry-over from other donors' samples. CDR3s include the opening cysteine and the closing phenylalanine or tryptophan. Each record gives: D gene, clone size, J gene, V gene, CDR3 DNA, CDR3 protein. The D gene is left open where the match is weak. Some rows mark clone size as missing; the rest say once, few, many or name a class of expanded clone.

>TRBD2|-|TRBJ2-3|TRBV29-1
TGCAGCGTGGGCGGACTAGCGGAAACTAGCACAGATACGCAGTATTTT
CSVGGLAETSTDTQYF
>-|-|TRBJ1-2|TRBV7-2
TGTGCCAGCAGCTTTGGGGGAGGGAGCGGCTATGGCTACACCTTC
CASSFGGGSGYGYTF
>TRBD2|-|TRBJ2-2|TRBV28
TGTGCCAGCAGTCCCCTGGGGGAGGGCACCGGGGAGCTGTTTTTT
CASSPLGEGTGELFF
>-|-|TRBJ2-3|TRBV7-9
TGTGCCAGCAGCACCCGGGCCCACACAGATACGCAGTATTTT
CASSTRAHTDTQYF
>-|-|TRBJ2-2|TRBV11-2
TGTGCCAGCTCCTCCGGGGAGTGGGGCACCGGGGAGCTGTTTTTT
CASSSGEWGTGELFF
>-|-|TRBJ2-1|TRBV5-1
TGCGCCAGCAGCGATAACCCGGGACTTTCTCACAATGAGCAGTTCTTC
CASSDNPGLSHNEQFF
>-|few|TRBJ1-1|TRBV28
TGTGCCAGCACCCTTAGTAGGTGGGACACTGAAGCTTTCTTT
CASTLSRWDTEAFF
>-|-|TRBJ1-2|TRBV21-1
TGTGCCAGCAGCAAAGAAGCTGGGGGGTGCAAGTACCGGGGTGCAAGTGGAGCTAACTATGGCTACACCTTC
CASSKEAGGCKYRGASGANYGYTF
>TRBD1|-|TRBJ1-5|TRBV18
TGTGCCAGCTCACCCGGGGACAGTCAGCCCCAGCATTTT
CASSPGDSQPQHF
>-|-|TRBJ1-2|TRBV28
TGTGCCAGCGGAGGACAGCTCGGAGGCTATGGCTACACCTTC
CASGGQLGGYGYTF
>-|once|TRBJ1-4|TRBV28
TGTGCCAGCAGTTTAGGGAGGGGTCGAGAAAAACTGTTTTTT
CASSLGRGREKLFF
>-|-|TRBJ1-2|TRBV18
TGTGCCAGCTCGCCCAACAGGGATGGCTACACCTTC
CASSPNRDGYTF
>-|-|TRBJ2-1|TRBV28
TGTGCCAGCAGTTTATGGCGGACCTCCGGGGATGAGCAGTTCTTC
CASSLWRTSGDEQFF
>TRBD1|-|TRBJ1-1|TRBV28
TGTGCCAGCAGACACTTAGATTCCGGGACAGAAAACACTGAAGCTTTCTTT
CASRHLDSGTENTEAFF
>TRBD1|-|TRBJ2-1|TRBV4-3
TGCGCCAGCAGCCAAGAGATGACAGGGGTAAATGAGCAGTTCTTC
CASSQEMTGVNEQFF
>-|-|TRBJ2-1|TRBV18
TGTGCCAGCTCACCGCCAGGACTCGGTGAGCAGTTCTTC
CASSPPGLGEQFF
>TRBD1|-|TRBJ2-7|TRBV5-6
TGTGCCAGCAGTCCCGGGACAGGGGCTTCCTACGAGCAGTACTTC
CASSPGTGASYEQYF
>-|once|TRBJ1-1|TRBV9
TGTGCCAGCAGCCCTCGTGTGGGACAAAGAAACCAGAACACTGAAGCTTTCTTT
CASSPRVGQRNQNTEAFF
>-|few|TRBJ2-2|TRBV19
TGTGCCAGTTGGTTGACAGGGAACACCGGGGAGCTGTTTTTT
CASWLTGNTGELFF
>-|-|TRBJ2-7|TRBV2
TGTGCCAGCATGGATAGGGATAAGCAGTACTTC
CASMDRDKQYF
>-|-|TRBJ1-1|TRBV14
TGTGCCAGCAGCCTTTTATCCAGACAGCTCAACACTGAAGCTTTCTTT
CASSLLSRQLNTEAFF
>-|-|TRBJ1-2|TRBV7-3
TGTGCCAGCAGCTTAGGATTCGGTCCGGGGTATGGCTACACCTTC
CASSLGFGPGYGYTF
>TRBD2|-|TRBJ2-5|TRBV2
TGTGCCACCTCAGTAGCGGGAGGAGAAGAGACCCAGTACTTC
CATSVAGGEETQYF
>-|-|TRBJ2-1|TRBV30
TGTGCCTGGAGTTATTTCTTCTACAATGAGCAGTTCTTC
CAWSYFFYNEQFF
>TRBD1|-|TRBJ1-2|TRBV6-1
TGTGCCAGCAGTGGCTCCGGGACAGCCCCTGGCTACACCTTC
CASSGSGTAPGYTF
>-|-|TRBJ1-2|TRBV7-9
TGTGCCAGCAGTGAGCTAGCCAACTCGTATGGCTACACCTTC
CASSELANSYGYTF
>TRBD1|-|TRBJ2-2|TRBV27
TGTGCCAGCAGTAGATCGACAGGGATCGCCGGGGAGCTGTTTTTT
CASSRSTGIAGELFF
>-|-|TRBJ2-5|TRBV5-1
TGCGCCAGCAGCGGACTACAACAAGAGACCCAGTACTTC
CASSGLQQETQYF
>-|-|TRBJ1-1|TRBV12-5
TGTGCTAGTGGTCATTCTGGACGGAGTGAAGCTTTCTTT
CASGHSGRSEAFF
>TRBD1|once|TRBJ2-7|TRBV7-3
TGTGCCAGCAGCTCCCGACAGGGCACAGTGCAGTACTTC
CASSSRQGTVQYF
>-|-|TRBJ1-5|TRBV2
TGTGCCAGCAGTGAAAGCAGTGGGGTTCAGCCCCAGCATTTT
CASSESSGVQPQHF
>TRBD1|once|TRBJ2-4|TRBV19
TGTGCCAGTAGTACCTGGGACAGGAAAAACATTCAGTACTTC
CASSTWDRKNIQYF
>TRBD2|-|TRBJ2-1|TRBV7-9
TGTGCCAGCAGTCTAGCGGGAGGCCCTCTATACAATGAGCAGTTCTTC
CASSLAGGPLYNEQFF
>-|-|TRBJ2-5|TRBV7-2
TGTGCCAGCAGCTTAGGGGGTCTCGCCCTTCCCGGACAAGAGACCCAGTACTTC
CASSLGGLALPGQETQYF
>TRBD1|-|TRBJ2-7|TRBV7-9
TGTGCCAGCAGCCCCCGAGGGACAGGGGCCGTCGAGCAGTACTTC
CASSPRGTGAVEQYF
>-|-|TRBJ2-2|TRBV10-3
TGTGCCATCAGTCCTCATCAGACAGCACGGAACACCGGGGAGCTGTTTTTT
CAISPHQTARNTGELFF
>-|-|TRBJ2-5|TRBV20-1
TGCAGTGAGAGAGTGGAGGAGACCCAGTACTTC
CSERVEETQYF
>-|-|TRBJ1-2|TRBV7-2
TGTGCCAGCACCCCGGACGGTAACTATGGCTACACCTTC
CASTPDGNYGYTF
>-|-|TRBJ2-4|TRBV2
TGTGCCAGCAAGTCTGGGAGAACCGCAAACATTCAGTACTTC
CASKSGRTANIQYF
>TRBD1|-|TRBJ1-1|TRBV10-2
TGCGCCAGCAGCTCGACAGGGACGAACACTGAAGCTTTCTTT
CASSSTGTNTEAFF
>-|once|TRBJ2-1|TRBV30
TGTGCCTGGTCTCAGGAGGTGTACAATGAGCAGTTCTTC
CAWSQEVYNEQFF
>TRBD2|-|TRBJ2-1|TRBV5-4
TGTGCCAGCAGCTTACTAGCGGGAGTAACGGGTGAGCAGTTCTTC
CASSLLAGVTGEQFF
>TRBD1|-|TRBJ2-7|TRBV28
TGTGCCAGCAGTCCACCCGGGACAGGGGGGAAATACGAGCAGTACTTC
CASSPPGTGGKYEQYF
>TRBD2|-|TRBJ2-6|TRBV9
TGTGCCAGCAGCGCGGGGACTAGCGGTACTGGGGCCAACGTCCTGACTTTC
CASSAGTSGTGANVLTF
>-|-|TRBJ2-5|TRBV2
TGTGCCATCCGCCCGGTTCTTAACGGGGAGACCCAGTACTTC
CAIRPVLNGETQYF
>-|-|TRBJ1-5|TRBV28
TGTGCCAGCAGGAAAGGGACCTCGAGGGATTTT
CASRKGTSRDF
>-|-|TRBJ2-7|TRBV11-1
TGTGCCAGCAGCTTACCCGGCCTATCCTACGAGCAGTACTTC
CASSLPGLSYEQYF
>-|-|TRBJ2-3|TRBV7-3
TGTGCCAGCAGCCGTGAGGGGCCCGGGGGTACAGATACGCAGTATTTT
CASSREGPGGTDTQYF
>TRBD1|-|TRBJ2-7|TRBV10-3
TGTGCCATCAGGGACAGGGCGAGCGAGCAGTACTTC
CAIRDRASEQYF
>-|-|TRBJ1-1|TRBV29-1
TGCAGCGCCGCTGCCAGACTCATGAACACTGAAGCTTTCTTT
CSAAARLMNTEAFF
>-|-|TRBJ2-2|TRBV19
TGTGCCAGTAGTACGGGGCCCCGAGGCGGGGAGCTGTTTTTT
CASSTGPRGGELFF
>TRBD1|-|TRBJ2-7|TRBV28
TGTGCCAGCAGTCTTACAGGGGGAAGACCTTACGAGCAGTACTTC
CASSLTGGRPYEQYF
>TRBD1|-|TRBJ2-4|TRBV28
TGTGCCAGCGGGGACAGGGGTTCCAAAAACATTCAGTACTTC
CASGDRGSKNIQYF
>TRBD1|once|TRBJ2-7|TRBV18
TGTGCCAGCTCACCTGGCCGGGACAGGGTCCACGAGCAGTACTTC
CASSPGRDRVHEQYF
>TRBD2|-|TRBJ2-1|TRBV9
TGTGCCAGCAGCGTAGCCCAGCGGGAAGATGAGCAGTTCTTC
CASSVAQREDEQFF
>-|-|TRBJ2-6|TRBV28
TGTGCCAGCAGGACGGGCGGCCCGACTGGGGCCAACGTCCTGACTTTC
CASRTGGPTGANVLTF
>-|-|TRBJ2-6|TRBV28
TGTGCCAGCAGCACCTTTTCTGGGGCCAACGTCCTGACTTTC
CASSTFSGANVLTF
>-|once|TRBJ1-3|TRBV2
TGTGCCAGCAGATGGGAGAGTTCCTCTGGAAACACCATATATTTT
CASRWESSSGNTIYF
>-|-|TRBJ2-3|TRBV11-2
TGTGCCAGCAGCTTAGTGTCAGGGGCAGATACGCAGTATTTT
CASSLVSGADTQYF